The 12 T cell receptor beta chains reported below all come from one sample, sequenced in a study of CD8 T cells in Susac syndrome. An amount of RNA that ranged from roughly 0.5 to 1 ug was reverse transcribed with random hexamers. TCRdb redid the calling of the immunoSEQ multiplex PCR reads with MiXCR, one entry per CDR3 protein. This repertoire shows around 200,000 distinct CDR3 sequences, about 95% found once; its top ten account for about 0.08%. The sequencing input was CD4+ T cells from PBMCs. Receptors originate from a human donor with multiple sclerosis.

The chain recombines TRBV4-2 with TRBJ2-3, with D possibly matching TRBD1 (6 bases). V lost 1 base and J lost 5, with 13 bases in between. From germline, CDR1 is LGHNA and CDR2 YNFKEQ. CDR3 length: 15 amino acids. This CDR3 is CASSQGAQGQDTQYF. The DNA of the CDR3 is TGTGCCAGCAGCCAAGGGGCCCAGGGGCAAGATACGCAGTATTTT.

This clonotype appeared once. V gene TRBV15 combines with J gene TRBJ2-2, with D possibly being TRBD1 (6 bases). The germline V gene has CDR1 LNHNV and CDR2 YYDKDF (reference sequence). The CDR3 length is 16 residues. V was trimmed by 0 bases and J by 3 bases, leaving 11 bases between them. CDR3 region: CATSRDPNRDTGELFF. The DNA of the CDR3 is TGTGCCACCAGCAGAGATCCCAACAGGGACACCGGGGAGCTGTTTTTT.

This clonotype has only one observation. The V and J genes are TRBV29-1 and TRBJ1-5, with a weak D call TRBD1 (6 bases). Germline loops: CDR1 SQVTM, CDR2 ANQGSEA. V was clipped by 8 bases and J by 1 base, with 15 bases between them. The CDR3 length is 14 residues. The CDR3 DNA is TGCAGCTTCATGGAGGGGGGCAGCAATCAGCCCCAGCATTTT. This sequence encodes CSFMEGGSNQPQHF.

The chain combines TRBV5-4 with TRBJ2-5; a weak D match, TRBD2 (5 bases). The germline CDR1 and CDR2 sequences are SGHNT and YYREEE (reference sequence). The CDR3 covers 14 residues. Trimming left V 4 bases short and J 2 bases short, with 12 bases between. CDR3: CASSTPRGQETQYF. The CDR3 bases are TGTGCCAGCAGCACCCCCCGGGGTCAAGAGACCCAGTACTTC.

The chain links TRBV27 to TRBJ1-2; TRBD1 aligns across 7 bases. Trimming took 6 bases from V and 8 from J; bases not matched to a gene: 15. Per germline, CDR1 MNHEY and CDR2 SMNVEV (reference sequence). This CDR3 is built from 15 residues. The CDR3 DNA reads TGTGCCAGCAGGATGTCATACAGGGGCCAGGGAGGCTACACCTTC. Its translation: CASRMSYRGQGGYTF.

The chain has TRBV12-3 or TRBV12-4 and TRBJ1-2, with D possibly being TRBD1 (6 bases). V lost 4 bases and J lost 5, with 11 bases in between. The CDR3 runs 13 residues. CDR3 sequence reads: CASSSGTPYGYTF. DNA for the CDR3: TGTGCCAGCAGTTCCGGGACACCATATGGCTACACCTTC.

The chain uses TRBV3-1 and TRBJ1-1; no clear D. The CDR3 is 13 residues long. Germline assignment: CDR1 LGHDT and CDR2 YNNKEL (reference sequence). The V end was cut by 0 bases, the J end by 4 bases, with 6 bases between. CDR3 nucleotide sequence: TGTGCCAGCAGCCAAGAGACACGCACTGAAGCTTTCTTT. It translates to CASSQETRTEAFF.

The chain has TRBV7-9 and TRBJ1-2; 7 bases line up with TRBD1. CDR3 length: 13 amino acids. J was trimmed by 8 bases and V by 3 bases; bases with no gene match: 6. Germline V gives CDR1 SEHNR, CDR2 FQNEAQ (reference sequence). The CDR3 bases are TGTGCCAGCAGCTTTGACAGGGTAGCCGGCTACACCTTC. This gives the protein CASSFDRVAGYTF.

The chain is built from TRBV24-1 and TRBJ2-5, with TRBD1 identical over 7 bases. Germline loops: CDR1 KGHDR, CDR2 SFDVKD. The CDR3 spans 17 residues. V dropped 3 bases and J dropped 5; count of bases not matched to a gene: 14. CDR3 DNA: TGTGCCACCAGTGATCTGGAGAGACAGGGACGGTTGGAGACCCAGTACTTC. It yields the protein CATSDLERQGRLETQYF.

The chain employs TRBV29-1 and TRBJ2-5, with TRBD2 identical over 11 bases. CDR1 and CDR2 (germline): SQVTM, ANQGSEA. V lost 5 bases to trimming and J lost 5 bases; unmatched junction nucleotides: 7. The CDR3 spans 14 residues. In DNA, the CDR3 is TGCAGCGTTCAGGCTAGCGGGGGGCGGGAGACCCAGTACTTC. This gives the protein CSVQASGGRETQYF.

This clonotype has just one count. The chain has TRBV4-1 and TRBJ2-6; possibly TRBD1 or TRBD2 for D (6 bases each). V was cut by 0 bases and J by 4 bases, with 10 bases left in between. Looked up from germline, CDR1 is MGHRA and CDR2 is YSYEKL. The CDR3 spans 16 residues. The CDR3 DNA follows: TGCGCCAGCAGCCAAGATTGGGGGGCCGGGGCCAACGTCCTGACTTTC. Amino acids: CASSQDWGAGANVLTF.

The chain employs TRBV7-3 and TRBJ2-3, with D perhaps matching TRBD2 (6 bases). V lost 5 bases and J lost 3, with 15 bases in between. The CDR3 spans 15 residues. Germline loops: CDR1 SGHTA, CDR2 FQGTGA. In DNA form, the CDR3 reads TGTGCCAGCAGCCCTGGGCGGGGAAGGACAGATACGCAGTATTTT. It is translated as CASSPGRGRTDTQYF.